This TCR beta chain is drawn from a study of blood T cell repertoires in COVID-19. About the study: In each case, the material was cDNA or gDNA derived from T cells, B-cell-depleted T cells, or PBMCs.

The sample holds one count of this clone. Other DNA sequences in the same sample also yield this CDR3. There are 14 residues in the CDR3. V lost 3 bases and J lost 0, with 9 bases in between. Germline CDR1 and CDR2: LNHDA and SQIVND (reference sequence). Per the original methods: By means of reference gene primer amplification, nucleated cell counts were estimated. TCRdb's copy holds only in-frame clones and misses some; the assay was immunoSEQ multiplex PCR. V, J and clone size were drawn from that table, and D and trimming were deduced from the DNA. In the table there are about 360,000 clones, around 90% of which are singletons.

The gene calls are TRBV19 and TRBJ2-7, with D possibly being TRBD1 (6 bases). The receptor comes from a human donor in a cohort sampled during active COVID-19. The specimen was peripheral blood. The CDR3 here is CASSIRGDSYEQYF. The CDR3 DNA reads TGTGCCAGTAGTATCAGGGGAGACTCCTACGAGCAGTACTTC.